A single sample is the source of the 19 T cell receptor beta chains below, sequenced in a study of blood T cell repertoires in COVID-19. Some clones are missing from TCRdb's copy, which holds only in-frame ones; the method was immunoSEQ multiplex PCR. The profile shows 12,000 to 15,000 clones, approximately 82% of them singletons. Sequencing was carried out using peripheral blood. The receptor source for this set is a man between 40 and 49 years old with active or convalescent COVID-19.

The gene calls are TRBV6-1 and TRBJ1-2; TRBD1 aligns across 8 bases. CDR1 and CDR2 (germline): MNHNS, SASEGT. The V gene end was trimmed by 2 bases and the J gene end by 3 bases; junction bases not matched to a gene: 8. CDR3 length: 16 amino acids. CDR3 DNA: TGTGCCAGCAGTGAACAACCCCAACAGGGGGACTATGGCTACACCTTC. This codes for CASSEQPQQGDYGYTF.

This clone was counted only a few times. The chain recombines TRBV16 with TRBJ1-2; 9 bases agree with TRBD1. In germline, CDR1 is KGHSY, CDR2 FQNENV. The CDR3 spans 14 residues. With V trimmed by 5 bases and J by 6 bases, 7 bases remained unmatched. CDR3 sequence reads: CASSYRQGGNGYTF. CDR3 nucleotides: TGTGCCAGCAGCTACCGACAGGGGGGAAATGGCTACACCTTC.

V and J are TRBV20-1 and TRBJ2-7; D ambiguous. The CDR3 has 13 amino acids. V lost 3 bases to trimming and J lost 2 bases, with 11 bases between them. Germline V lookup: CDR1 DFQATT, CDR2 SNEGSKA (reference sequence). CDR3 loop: CSASLQSPYEQYF. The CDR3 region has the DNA TGCAGTGCTAGTTTACAGAGTCCCTACGAGCAGTACTTC.

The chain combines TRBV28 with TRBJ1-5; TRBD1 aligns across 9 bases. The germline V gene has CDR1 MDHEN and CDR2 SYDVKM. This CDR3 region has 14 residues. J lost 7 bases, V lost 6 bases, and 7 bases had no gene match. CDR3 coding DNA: TGTGCCAGCAGCCGTACAGGGGGCAGGCAGCCCCAGCATTTT. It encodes CASSRTGGRQPQHF.

This CDR3 is CATSRAGGQETQYF. The DNA of the CDR3 is TGTGCCACCAGCAGGGCAGGGGGCCAAGAGACCCAGTACTTC. V is TRBV15 and J is TRBJ2-5, with 7 bases matching TRBD1. CDR3 length: 14 residues. Germline V gene sequence: CDR1 LNHNV, CDR2 YYDKDF (reference sequence). Trimming at V came to 3 bases and at J to 1 base, leaving 2 bases not matched to a gene.

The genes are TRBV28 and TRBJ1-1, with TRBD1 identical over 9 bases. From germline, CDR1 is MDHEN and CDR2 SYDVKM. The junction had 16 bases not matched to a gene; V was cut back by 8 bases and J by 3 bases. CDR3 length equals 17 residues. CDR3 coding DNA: TGTGCCAGCGGCCGACAGGGGGTTCTAGGCCGGGACACTGAAGCTTTCTTT. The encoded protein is CASGRQGVLGRDTEAFF.

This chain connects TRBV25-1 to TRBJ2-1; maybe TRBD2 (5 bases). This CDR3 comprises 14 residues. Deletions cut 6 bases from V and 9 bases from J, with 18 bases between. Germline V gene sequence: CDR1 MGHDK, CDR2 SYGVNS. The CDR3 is CASRGQGLFIEQFF. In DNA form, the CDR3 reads TGTGCCAGCAGAGGGCAAGGACTCTTTATTGAGCAGTTCTTC.

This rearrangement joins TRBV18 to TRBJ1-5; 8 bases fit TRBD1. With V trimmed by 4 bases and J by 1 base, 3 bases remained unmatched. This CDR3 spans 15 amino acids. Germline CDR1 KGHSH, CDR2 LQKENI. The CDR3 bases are TGTGCCAGCTCACAAGGGACAGGAAGCAATCAGCCCCAGCATTTT. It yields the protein CASSQGTGSNQPQHF.

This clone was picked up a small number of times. CDR3 loop: CASSFNTEGEQFF. The CDR3 region has the DNA TGTGCCAGCAGTTTTAACACCGAGGGTGAGCAGTTCTTC. This chain joins TRBV12-3 or TRBV12-4 and TRBJ2-1; D perhaps matches TRBD2 (5 bases). Trimming removed 3 bases from V and 9 bases from J, with 12 bases in between. The CDR3 runs to 13 residues.

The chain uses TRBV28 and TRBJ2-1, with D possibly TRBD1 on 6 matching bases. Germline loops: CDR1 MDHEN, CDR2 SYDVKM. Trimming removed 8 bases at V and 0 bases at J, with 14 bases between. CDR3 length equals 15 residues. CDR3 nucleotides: TGTGCCAGCCGAAACAGGGTTAGCTCCTACAATGAGCAGTTCTTC. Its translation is CASRNRVSSYNEQFF. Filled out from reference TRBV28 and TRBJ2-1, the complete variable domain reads DVKVTQSSRYLVKRTGEKVFLECVQDMDHENMFWYRQDPGLGLRLIYFSYDVKMKEKGDIPEGYSVSREKKERFSLILESASTNQTSMYLCASRNRVSSYNEQFFGPGTRLTVL.

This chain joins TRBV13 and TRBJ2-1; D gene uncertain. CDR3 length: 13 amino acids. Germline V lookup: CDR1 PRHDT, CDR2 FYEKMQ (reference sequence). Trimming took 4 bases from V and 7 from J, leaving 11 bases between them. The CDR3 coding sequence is TGTGCCAGCAGCTACCCGTCTAGGAATGAGCAGTTCTTC. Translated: CASSYPSRNEQFF. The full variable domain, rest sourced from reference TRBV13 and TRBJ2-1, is AAGVIQSPRHLIKEKRETATLKCYPIPRHDTVYWYQQGPGQDPQFLISFYEKMQSDKGSIPDRFSAQQFSDYHSELNMSSLELGDSALYFCASSYPSRNEQFFGPGTRLTVL.

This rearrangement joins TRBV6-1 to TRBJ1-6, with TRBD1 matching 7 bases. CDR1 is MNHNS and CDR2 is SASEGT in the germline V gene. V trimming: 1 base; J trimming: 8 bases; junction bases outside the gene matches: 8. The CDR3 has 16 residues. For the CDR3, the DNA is TGTGCCAGCAGTGAAGACAGGGGAGGATTTGATTCACCCCTCCACTTT. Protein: CASSEDRGGFDSPLHF.

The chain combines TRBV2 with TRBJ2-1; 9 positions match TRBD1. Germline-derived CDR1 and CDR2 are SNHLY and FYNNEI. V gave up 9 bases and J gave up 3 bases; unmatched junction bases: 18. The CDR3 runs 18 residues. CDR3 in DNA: TGTGCCAGGCGGGACAGGGCTGATTCACGTCCATTCTACAATGAGCAGTTCTTC. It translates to CARRDRADSRPFYNEQFF.

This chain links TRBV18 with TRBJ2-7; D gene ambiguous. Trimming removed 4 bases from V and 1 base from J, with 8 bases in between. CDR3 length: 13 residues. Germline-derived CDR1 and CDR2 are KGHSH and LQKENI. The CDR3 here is CASSHGWSYEQYF. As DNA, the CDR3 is TGTGCCAGCTCACACGGGTGGTCCTACGAGCAGTACTTC.

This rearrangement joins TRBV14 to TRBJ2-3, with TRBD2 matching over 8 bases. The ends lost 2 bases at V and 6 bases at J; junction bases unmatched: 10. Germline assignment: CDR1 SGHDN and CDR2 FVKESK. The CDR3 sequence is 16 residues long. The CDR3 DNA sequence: TGTGCCAGCAGCCAACTTAGCGGGGAGCGGGTGGATACGCAGTATTTT. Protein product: CASSQLSGERVDTQYF.

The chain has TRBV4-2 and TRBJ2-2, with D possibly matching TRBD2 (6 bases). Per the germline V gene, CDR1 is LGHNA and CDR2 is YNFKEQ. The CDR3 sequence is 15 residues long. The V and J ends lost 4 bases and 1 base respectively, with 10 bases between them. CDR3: CASSPGAVNTGELFF. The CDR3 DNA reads TGTGCCAGCAGCCCGGGAGCAGTGAACACCGGGGAGCTGTTTTTT.

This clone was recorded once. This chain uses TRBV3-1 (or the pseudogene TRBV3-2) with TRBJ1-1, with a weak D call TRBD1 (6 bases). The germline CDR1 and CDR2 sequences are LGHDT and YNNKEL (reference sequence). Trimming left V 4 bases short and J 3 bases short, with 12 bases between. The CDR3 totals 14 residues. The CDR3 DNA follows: TGTGCCAGCAGCCTCGGGACATCACACACTGAAGCTTTCTTT. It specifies CASSLGTSHTEAFF.

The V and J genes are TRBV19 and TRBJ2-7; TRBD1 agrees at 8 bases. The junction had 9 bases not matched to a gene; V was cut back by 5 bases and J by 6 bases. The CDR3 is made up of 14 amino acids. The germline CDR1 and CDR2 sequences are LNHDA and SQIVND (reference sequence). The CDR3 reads CASSLGDRKTEQYF. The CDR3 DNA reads TGTGCCAGTAGTCTTGGGGACAGGAAGACCGAGCAGTACTTC. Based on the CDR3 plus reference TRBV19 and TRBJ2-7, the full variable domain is DGGITQSPKYLFRKEGQNVTLSCEQNLNHDAMYWYRQDPGQGLRLIYYSQIVNDFQKGDIAEGYSVSREKKESFPLTVTSAQKNPTAFYLCASSLGDRKTEQYFGPGTRLTVT.

The CDR3 DNA reads TGTGCCAGCATGAAGTCGTCAGGGGGTTGGAAGAATTCACCCCTCCACTTT. Translating it yields CASMKSSGGWKNSPLHF. The chain joins TRBV27 to TRBJ1-6; 7 bases line up with TRBD1. Trimming cost V 7 bases and J 7 bases; bases outside gene matches: 16. The V gene's germline CDR1 is MNHEY and CDR2 SMNVEV (reference sequence). The length of the CDR3 is 17 residues.